This T cell receptor beta chain was sequenced during a study of early T cells in non-severe SARS-CoV-2 infection. TCRdb re-called the 5' RACE reads with MiXCR, one entry per CDR3 protein. The sample holds approximately 50,000 distinct CDR3 sequences, about 9.3% seen once. The length of the CDR3 is 13 residues. The V end was cut by 6 bases, the J end by 1 base, with 8 bases between. CDR1 MGHRA and CDR2 YSYEKL come from the germline V gene. The receptor was isolated from an adult who was a healthcare worker with PCR-confirmed SARS-CoV-2 infection or an uninfected control (not recorded which). Sequenced: whole blood. J is TRBJ2-3 and V is TRBV4-1; the D is unclear. This CDR3 is CASSGLGTDTQYF. For the CDR3, the DNA is TGCGCCAGCAGTGGTTTAGGCACAGATACGCAGTATTTT.